This note documents a single TCR beta chain sequence. Its matching antigen is unknown. Exposure to brentuximab vedotin varied, and each patient had relapsed following autologous stem cell transplantation. The study purified CD4+ T cells from thawed PBMCs using magnetic negative selection. This sample stems from a study of PD-1 blockade in classical Hodgkin lymphoma. Study context: Treatment was intravenous nivolumab, 3 mg/kg every 2 weeks, until progression. Regarding the study as a whole: Compared with healthy donors, newly diagnosed patients reportedly showed lower baseline TCR diversity. For complete responders, baseline diversity was comparable to that of newly diagnosed patients.

Data came from immunoSEQ multiplex PCR; TCRdb stores just in-frame clones and leaves some out. This sample yields about 24,000 clones, of which around 84% are seen a single time; around 1.7% belongs to the top ten. V lost 3 bases to trimming and J lost 4 bases, with 11 bases between them. The CDR3 consists of 14 residues. CDR1 SGHTA and CDR2 FQGNSA come from the germline V gene. The source material was CD4+ T cells from blood, sampled at baseline. V usage is TRBV7-2 and J usage is TRBJ2-3; maybe TRBD1 (6 bases). The origin of this receptor is a human donor with classical Hodgkin lymphoma. CDR3 sequence reads: CASSLDTGSDTQYF. The CDR3 nucleotides read TGTGCCAGCAGCTTGGATACAGGGTCAGATACGCAGTATTTT.